This TCR beta chain was documented in a study of blood T cells in healthy people across ages (dated by TCRdb to between 2015 and 2017). In the study overall: In model experiments, template switching captured roughly one uniquely barcoded TCR beta cDNA molecule for every two T cells. Donors were grouped into four age groups: young (average roughly 15 years), middle-aged (around 39), aged (around 66) and long-lived (approximately 78). Using the same blood draw, the study looked at two additional independent replicas of 1 million unique cDNA reads for two donors, one aged 18 to 30 and the other aged 80 or older. Donors of different ages were randomly distributed across sequencing lanes to avoid experimental bias. Age-related changes in TCR beta repertoire diversity were measured in the study by deep sequencing normalized with unique cDNA molecular identifiers. Study-level results and caveats: Observed TCR beta diversity per million T cells fell roughly linearly with age, and a significant reduction was already apparent by age approximately 40. Observed TCR beta diversity correlated strongly with the percentage of naive T cells measured by flow cytometry. Estimates of total diversity based on one million sequenced T cells were considered lower bounds and underestimates. The CMV infection status of donors was not known, potentially confounding age-related changes in expanded clonotypes. Compared with the aged group, more naive CD4+ T cells, fewer expanded clones and increased TCR diversity were shown by the long-lived group, suggesting age selection. Since profiling was done on bulk unsorted PBMCs, naive and antigen-experienced compartments could not be conclusively compared.

Of note for this clonotype: This clone's antigen is unknown. Base qualities are not provided; no much larger clone lies one nucleotide away.

The CDR3, from cysteine to phenylalanine, totals 14 residues. CDR3 DNA only is kept here, 42 bases in frame from base 1. CDR1 and CDR2 (SGHTA, FQGTGA) derive from the germline V gene. V drops 4 bases and J drops 7 bases, leaving 11 bases in between. Systemically healthy Caucasian individuals from Russia, 39 in total and aged about 6 to 90 years, were included as donors. Each donor gave around 9.9 milliliters of peripheral blood, collected into EDTA-treated Vacutainer tubes. PBMCs were isolated by Ficoll-Paque density-gradient centrifugation, with at least 7 million obtained per sample. Total RNA, at least 6 micrograms per sample, was extracted from PBMCs with Trizol reagent. Naive CD45RAhigh/CD27high T cell percentages were measured by flow cytometry on a PBMC aliquot from every donor. The library was prepared using 5' RACE. The data were produced on an Illumina HiSeq 2500. A second about 6 to 11 cycle PCR used a sample-barcoded 5' primer and a J-beta primer mix. A template-switch 5' adaptor carrying 12 random nucleotides introduced a unique molecular identifier onto each TCR beta cDNA molecule. Each sample yielded at least 2.5 million CDR3-containing paired-end reads. All of the RNA was converted into first-strand cDNA using the Mint cDNA synthesis kit, with a TRBC-specific oligonucleotide serving as the primer. Following uracil-DNA glycosylase treatment, a first 18-cycle PCR with universal primers M1SS and BC2_uni_R was performed on all cDNA. As for the authors' bioinformatics: For normalization, 1 million high-quality reads, each with a distinct molecular identifier, were randomly selected from each sample. Reads with shared molecular identifiers were discarded instead of being binned into consensus sequences. CDR3 identification, clonotype clustering and error correction used MiTCR with a Q25 quality threshold and the strictest error-elimination algorithm. Lower-bound total TCR beta diversity was estimated with a nonparametric unseen species model using Euler transformation. TCRdb handled the public reads itself, with Q25 trimming in fastp and clone calling in MiXCR, and kept productive beta chains. Rows with one shared CDR3 protein collapse into an entry with the most common genes and DNA. The V and J calls follow TCRdb's processing rather than the paper's. Present in this sample are about 1.7 million distinct CDR3 sequences, 28% of which were seen just once. 7.7% of the sample belongs to the ten largest clones.

The rearranged segments are TRBV7-3 and TRBJ1-6, with an unclear D gene assignment. The clonotype was recovered from a woman aged 25-40 years in good health. Sequencing was performed on blood. The DNA sequence is given as TGTGCCAGCAGCTACTTGTGGTGCAATTCACCCCTCCACTTT. Translated, it gives CASSYLWCNSPLHF.